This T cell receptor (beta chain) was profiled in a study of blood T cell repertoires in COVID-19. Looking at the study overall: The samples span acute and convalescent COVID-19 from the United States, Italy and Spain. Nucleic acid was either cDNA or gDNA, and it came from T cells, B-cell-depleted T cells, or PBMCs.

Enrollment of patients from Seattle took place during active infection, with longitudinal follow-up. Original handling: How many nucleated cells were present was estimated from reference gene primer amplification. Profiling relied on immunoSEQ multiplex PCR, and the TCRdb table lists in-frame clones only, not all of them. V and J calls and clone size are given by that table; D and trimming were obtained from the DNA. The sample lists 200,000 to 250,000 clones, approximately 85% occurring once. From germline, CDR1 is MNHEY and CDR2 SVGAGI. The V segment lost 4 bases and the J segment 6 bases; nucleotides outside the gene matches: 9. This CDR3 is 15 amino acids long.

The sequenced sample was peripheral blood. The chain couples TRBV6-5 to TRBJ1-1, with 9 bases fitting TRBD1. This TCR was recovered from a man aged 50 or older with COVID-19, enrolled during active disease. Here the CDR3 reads CASSSLTGGRSEAFF. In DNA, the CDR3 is TGTGCCAGCAGTTCGTTGACAGGGGGGCGGTCTGAAGCTTTCTTT.